This T cell receptor (beta chain) derives from a study of PD-1 blockade in classical Hodgkin lymphoma. Regarding time point: newly diagnosed, previously untreated cHL patient sample. Magnetic negative selection was used to purify CD4+ T cells from thawed PBMCs. Study-level findings and limits: Repertoire differences have undefined causes, possibly disease activity or prior therapy.

Clones were sequenced by immunoSEQ multiplex PCR, and TCRdb holds only the in-frame ones, with some missing. The table lists around 30,000 clones, more than 80% of them singletons. The V segment lost 4 bases and the J segment 1 base; nucleotides outside the gene matches: 6. This CDR3 contains 15 residues. CDR1 and CDR2 (germline): SGDLS, YYNGEE. A word on this clone: Its antigen is currently unknown.

This TCR came from a human donor with classical Hodgkin lymphoma. The specimen sequenced was CD4+ T cells from blood. The J gene is TRBJ2-3, the V gene TRBV9; 7 bases are shared with TRBD2. The CDR3 DNA is TGTGCCAGCAGCCTGACTAGCTCCCGCACAGATACGCAGTATTTT. Translated, it gives CASSLTSSRTDTQYF. Supplemented by reference TRBV9 and TRBJ2-3, the full variable domain reads DSGVTQTPKHLITATGQRVTLRCSPRSGDLSVYWYQQSLDQGLQFLIQYYNGEERAKGNILERFSAQQFPDLHSELNLSSLELGDSALYFCASSLTSSRTDTQYFGPGTRLTVL.